A single sample gave rise to the 9 T cell receptor beta chains below, sequenced in a study of blood T cells in healthy people across ages. Through a sample-barcoded 5' primer and a J-beta primer mix, a second PCR was run for 7 to 11 cycles. TCRdb reanalysed the 5' RACE reads using MiXCR and keeps one entry per CDR3 protein. Here the sample spans hundreds of thousands of distinct CDR3 sequences, around 36% being singletons. Sample: blood. These receptors came from a man in his late teens or twenties in good health.

This clonotype has only a few counts. The J gene is TRBJ1-1, the V gene TRBV2; TRBD1 matches at 7 bases. V shed 5 bases, J shed 4 bases, and the junction held 4 bases outside the gene matches. CDR3 length equals 13 residues. Germline V gene sequence: CDR1 SNHLY, CDR2 FYNNEI. The DNA of the CDR3 is TGTGCCAGCAGTAGACAGGGTGCCACTGAAGCTTTCTTT. Amino acid sequence: CASSRQGATEAFF.

This clonotype was counted many times. The J gene is TRBJ2-5, the V gene TRBV12-3 or TRBV12-4, with TRBD2 identical over 13 bases. This CDR3 contains 12 residues. Trimming took 6 bases from V and 13 from J; bases not matched to a gene: 5. Here the CDR3 reads CASSPGLAGWYF. DNA for the CDR3: TGTGCCAGCAGCCCGGGACTAGCGGGGTGGTACTTC.

As regards this clonotype: A much larger clonotype is one base distant, so this may be a read error. In nucleotides, the CDR3 is TGTGCCATCGGCCCGGGACTAGCGGGGGGAAGGGAGACGCAGTATTTT. It specifies CAIGPGLAGGRETQYF. The chain has TRBV10-3 and TRBJ2-3, with 15 bases fitting TRBD2. V lost 8 bases to trimming and J lost 9 bases; unmatched junction nucleotides: 12. This CDR3 spans 16 amino acids. CDR1 and CDR2 from the germline V gene are ENHRY and SYGVKD.

This clonotype was seen more than once but under ten times. The V and J genes are TRBV7-2 and TRBJ1-1, with TRBD1 as a possible D gene (6 bases). The CDR3 runs 14 residues. CDR1 is SGHTA and CDR2 is FQGNSA in the germline V gene. Trimming took off 5 bases at V and 1 base at J, with 11 bases between the two ends. The CDR3 protein is CASSLQTGNTEAFF. The CDR3 DNA is TGTGCCAGCAGCCTACAGACAGGGAACACTGAAGCTTTCTTT.

V usage is TRBV12-3 or TRBV12-4 and J usage is TRBJ1-4; D remains ambiguous. This CDR3 region has 11 residues. The germline V and J ends were trimmed by 4 bases and 7 bases, with 4 bases remaining between them. CDR3 amino acids: CASSSLEKLFF. DNA for the CDR3: TGTGCCAGCAGTTCCCTTGAAAAACTGTTTTTT.

J is TRBJ2-1 and V is TRBV7-2; D gene uncertain. This CDR3 contains 13 residues. The V gene lost 5 bases and the J gene lost 9 bases, with 14 bases spanning the gap. In germline, CDR1 is SGHTA, CDR2 FQGNSA. In DNA, the CDR3 is TGTGCCAGCAGCGTAGAGGTAGCAGCTGAGCAGTTCTTC. Translation: CASSVEVAAEQFF.

This clonotype appeared a few times. V is TRBV20-1 and J is TRBJ1-1, with TRBD1 as a possible D gene (6 bases). This CDR3 has 14 amino acids. V lost 7 bases, J lost 4 bases, and 19 bases lay in between. Per germline, CDR1 DFQATT and CDR2 SNEGSKA (reference sequence). CDR3: CSVERGPRGTEAFF. CDR3 DNA sequence: TGCAGTGTGGAACGGGGGCCTCGGGGCACTGAAGCTTTCTTT.

The J gene is TRBJ2-4, the V gene TRBV20-1, with a weak D call TRBD2 (6 bases). The assigned J gene may be wrong: the sequence end matches TRBJ2-5 better. Germline CDR1 reads DFQATT; CDR2 reads SNEGSKA (reference sequence). The CDR3 is made up of 15 amino acids. The CDR3, as DNA: TGCAGTGCTAGAAACGAAATAGCGGCGCAAGAGACCCAGTACTTC. It is translated as CSARNEIAAQETQYF.

The rearrangement links TRBV20-1 to TRBJ2-1; TRBD1 aligns across 7 bases. The V segment lost 5 bases and the J segment 10 bases; nucleotides outside the gene matches: 14. The CDR3 sequence is 14 residues long. Per germline, CDR1 DFQATT and CDR2 SNEGSKA (reference sequence). This CDR3 is CSAHSGTEYYEQFF. In DNA form, the CDR3 reads TGCAGTGCTCACTCCGGGACAGAGTACTACGAGCAGTTCTTC.